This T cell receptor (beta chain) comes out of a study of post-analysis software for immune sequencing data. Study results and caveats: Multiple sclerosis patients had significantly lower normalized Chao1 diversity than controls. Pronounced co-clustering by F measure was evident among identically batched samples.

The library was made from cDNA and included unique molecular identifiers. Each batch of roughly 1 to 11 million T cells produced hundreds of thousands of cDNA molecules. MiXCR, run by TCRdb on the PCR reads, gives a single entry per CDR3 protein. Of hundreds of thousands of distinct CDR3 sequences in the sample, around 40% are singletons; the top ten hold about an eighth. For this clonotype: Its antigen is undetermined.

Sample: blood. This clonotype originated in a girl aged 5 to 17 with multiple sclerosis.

The CDR3 DNA reads as TGTGCCAGCAGTGACTCGAGTACTAGCGAACACAATGAGCAGTTCTTC. It yields the protein CASSDSSTSEHNEQFF. This rearrangement joins TRBV6-4 to TRBJ2-1, with TRBD2 matching over 7 bases. CDR3 length: 16 residues. Trimming removed 0 bases from V and 5 bases from J; junction bases left unmatched: 7. CDR1 and CDR2 from the germline V gene are MRHNA and SNTAGT.